These 2 T cell receptor beta chains share one sample of origin, sequenced in a study of T cell repertoires in cytomegalovirus infection. TCRdb reprocessed the reads via MiXCR and lists one record per CDR3 protein. This table holds 100,000 to 150,000 distinct CDR3 sequences, 8.8% found once. Sequenced material: PBMCs. The receptors originated from a human donor in good health (CMV status not recorded). Some clones in this sample may be carry-over from other donors' samples.

This clonotype was found many times. The chain joins TRBV2 to TRBJ1-1, with D possibly TRBD1 on 6 matching bases. Trimming left V 2 bases short and J 0 bases short, with 10 bases between. The CDR3 length is 15 residues. The V gene's germline CDR1 is SNHLY and CDR2 FYNNEI. The DNA for the CDR3 is TGTGCCAGCAGTGAAAAGGGACAAATGAACACTGAAGCTTTCTTT. This codes for CASSEKGQMNTEAFF.

This clonotype has at least ten counts. The chain couples TRBV5-1 to TRBJ2-5, with D tentatively TRBD2 (6 bases). Germline assignment: CDR1 SGHRS and CDR2 YFSETQ. This CDR3 contains 15 residues. Trimming removed 2 bases at V and 0 bases at J, with 11 bases between. As DNA, the CDR3 is TGCGCCAGCAGCTTATGGGGGGAGTACCAAGAGACCCAGTACTTC. It translates to CASSLWGEYQETQYF. Together with reference TRBV5-1 and TRBJ2-5, the CDR3 gives the full variable domain: KAGVTQTPRYLIKTRGQQVTLSCSPISGHRSVSWYQQTPGQGLQFLFEYFSETQRNKGNFPGRFSGRQFSNSRSEMNVSTLELGDSALYLCASSLWGEYQETQYFGPGTRLLVL.